Below are 25 T cell receptor beta chains sequenced from a single sample in a study of cytomegalovirus exposure and HLA in healthy donors. The protocol was immunoSEQ multiplex PCR, while the TCRdb copy is restricted to in-frame clones and leaves out a portion. The table lists 280,000 or so clones, approximately 88% of them singletons, with approximately 0.95% in the top ten. Source material: PBMCs. All receptors derive from a woman younger than 30 in good health and CMV-seronegative.

The chain couples TRBV5-1 to TRBJ2-2; 8 bases are shared with TRBD1. Germline V gives CDR1 SGHRS, CDR2 YFSETQ. This CDR3 contains 18 residues. V gave up 1 base and J gave up 4 bases; unmatched junction bases: 12. CDR3 nucleotide sequence: TGCGCCAGCAGCTTGAGAGCGCAGGGGGCCCTTGGCACCGGGGAGCTGTTTTTT. It is translated as CASSLRAQGALGTGELFF.

The chain recombines TRBV13 with TRBJ2-5, with a possible D match to TRBD2 (6 bases). The CDR3 has 15 amino acids. Trimming shortened V by 3 bases and J by 2 bases, and 13 bases separated the two germline ends. Germline values: CDR1 PRHDT, CDR2 FYEKMQ (reference sequence). The CDR3 DNA sequence: TGTGCCAGCAGCTTCTTTAGCGGACAACAAGAGACCCAGTACTTC. Translating gives CASSFFSGQQETQYF.

The rearrangement joins TRBV6-5 to TRBJ1-2; D not resolved. There are 14 residues in the CDR3. CDR1 and CDR2 (germline): MNHEY, SVGAGI. V lost 6 bases, J lost 2 bases, and 13 bases lay in between. CDR3 residues: CASRRATTNYGYTF. In DNA form, the CDR3 reads TGTGCCAGCAGGCGGGCCACAACAAACTATGGCTACACCTTC.

In this sample, this clone turned up once. The rearrangement links TRBV2 to TRBJ1-1; D might be TRBD1 (6 bases). The CDR3 is 15 residues long. Germline CDR1 reads SNHLY; CDR2 reads FYNNEI. The germline V and J ends were trimmed by 1 base and 5 bases, with 14 bases remaining between them. For the CDR3, the DNA is TGTGCCAGCAGTGAAGGCAGGGGATCCGTTACTGAAGCTTTCTTT. Translation: CASSEGRGSVTEAFF.

The rearrangement uses TRBV13 and TRBJ2-3, with TRBD2 identical over 9 bases. V trimming: 5 bases; J trimming: 3 bases; junction bases outside the gene matches: 9. The CDR3 consists of 16 residues. CDR1 is PRHDT and CDR2 is FYEKMQ in the germline V gene (reference sequence). For the CDR3, the DNA is TGTGCCAGCAGCCCTAGTGGTCTAGCGGGGACAGATACGCAGTATTTT. Protein: CASSPSGLAGTDTQYF.

V is TRBV15 and J is TRBJ2-7, with TRBD1 identical over 7 bases. CDR3 size: 14 residues. After removal of 5 bases from V and 2 bases from J, the junction contained 6 bases not matched to a gene. The germline V gene has CDR1 LNHNV and CDR2 YYDKDF (reference sequence). The CDR3 nucleotides read TGTGCCACCAGCCTCGGGACAGCCGCCTACGAGCAGTACTTC. This translates into CATSLGTAAYEQYF.

This clone came up once. The chain has TRBV5-6 and TRBJ2-1, with 8 bases aligning to TRBD1. V shed 3 bases, J shed 9 bases, and the junction held 5 bases outside the gene matches. Germline assignment: CDR1 SGHDT and CDR2 YYEEEE. The CDR3 loop spans 13 amino acids. The CDR3 DNA follows: TGTGCCAGCAGCTCGACAGGGGATGGTGAGCAGTTCTTC. Residues: CASSSTGDGEQFF.

This clone has only one observation. This chain joins TRBV20-1 and TRBJ2-4; possibly TRBD2 for D (6 bases). Trimming took off 5 bases at V and 11 bases at J, with 13 bases between the two ends. The CDR3 totals 11 residues. Per germline, CDR1 DFQATT and CDR2 SNEGSKA (reference sequence). The CDR3 region has the DNA TGCAGTGCTGACACCGGGACTTTTCAGTACTTC. Residues: CSADTGTFQYF.

As regards this clone: Other DNA sequences in this specimen translate into the identical CDR3. The CDR3 here is CASSLGQGTDTQYF. Written as DNA, the CDR3 is TGTGCCAGCAGCTTAGGACAGGGGACAGATACGCAGTATTTT. This chain links TRBV11-3 with TRBJ2-3; TRBD1 matches at 8 bases. Germline V gene lookup returns CDR1 SGHNT and CDR2 YENEEA. The CDR3 runs 14 residues. V dropped 1 base and J dropped 3; count of bases not matched to a gene: 0.

The genes are TRBV5-3 and TRBJ2-7, with 9 bases lining up with TRBD2. TRBV5-3 falls under the ORF class, with uncertain function. V lost 3 bases and J lost 6; bases outside the gene matches: 10. The CDR3 is 15 residues long. For the CDR3, the DNA is TGTGCCAGAAGCTGGGGGCGGGAGGGCCTTGGCGAGCAGTACTTC. Residues: CARSWGREGLGEQYF.

The rearrangement joins TRBV10-2 to TRBJ2-3, with D uncertain. This CDR3 comprises 12 residues. Germline assignment: CDR1 WSHSY and CDR2 SAAADI. Trimming took 5 bases from V and 5 from J, leaving 8 bases between them. The CDR3 sequence is CASSQTGDTQYF. DNA for the CDR3: TGCGCCAGCAGTCAAACCGGAGATACGCAGTATTTT.

The chain couples TRBV28 to TRBJ1-2; 7 nucleotides align to TRBD1. J lost 7 bases, V lost 2 bases, and 4 bases had no gene match. This CDR3 has 13 amino acids. CDR1 is MDHEN, CDR2 SYDVKM, per germline. CDR3 in DNA: TGTGCCAGCAGTTTAACAGGGGCGAGTGGCTACACCTTC. Its protein is CASSLTGASGYTF.

This chain's CDR3 is CASSEDRSSYEQYF. In DNA form, the CDR3 reads TGTGCCAGCAGTGAAGACAGAAGCTCCTACGAGCAGTACTTC. The chain joins TRBV7-3 to TRBJ2-7, with a possible D match to TRBD1 (5 bases). From germline, CDR1 is SGHTA and CDR2 FQGTGA. V shed 6 bases and J shed 0 bases, with 12 bases lying between them. CDR3 length: 14 residues.

The CDR3 DNA follows: TGTGCCAGCAGCGCTAGACTAGCGGGGATCTCCTACGAGCAGTACTTC. Residues: CASSARLAGISYEQYF. The chain links TRBV5-6 to TRBJ2-7, with 11 bases that match TRBD2. V shed 4 bases, J shed 0 bases, and the junction held 6 bases outside the gene matches. Germline CDR1 reads SGHDT; CDR2 reads YYEEEE. CDR3 size: 16 residues. The whole variable domain, filled in from reference TRBV5-6 and TRBJ2-7, reads DAGVTQSPTHLIKTRGQQVTLRCSPKSGHDTVSWYQQALGQGPQFIFQYYEEEERQRGNFPDRFSGHQFPNYSSELNVNALLLGDSALYLCASSARLAGISYEQYFGPGTRLTVT.

The rearrangement links TRBV9 to TRBJ2-1, with TRBD1 matching over 9 bases. The CDR3 is made up of 14 amino acids. CDR1 is SGDLS, CDR2 YYNGEE, per germline. V trimming: 3 bases; J trimming: 8 bases; junction bases outside the gene matches: 6. DNA for the CDR3: TGTGCCAGCAGCGGAGTACAGGGGGCTTATGAGCAGTTCTTC. Protein sequence: CASSGVQGAYEQFF.

The chain is built from TRBV19 and TRBJ2-1; TRBD2 matches 7 bases. This CDR3 has 16 amino acids. Germline V gene data show CDR1 as LNHDA and CDR2 as SQIVND (reference sequence). V lost 3 bases and J lost 5; bases outside the gene matches: 10. The CDR3 is CASSIRGGSFDNEQFF. CDR3 sequence (DNA): TGTGCCAGTAGTATTCGGGGCGGGAGTTTTGACAATGAGCAGTTCTTC.

This sequence joins TRBV7-3 and TRBJ1-1; no definite D call. V dropped 4 bases and J dropped 1 base, with 7 bases sitting between them. Germline CDR1 SGHTA, CDR2 FQGTGA. The CDR3 runs 13 residues. The CDR3 DNA sequence: TGTGCCAGCAGCTCGGGTGGGAACACTGAAGCTTTCTTT. Translating it yields CASSSGGNTEAFF.

This chain connects TRBV6-5 to TRBJ2-1, with 7 positions matching TRBD1. This CDR3 comprises 14 residues. Germline loops: CDR1 MNHEY, CDR2 SVGAGI. V gave up 4 bases and J gave up 2 bases; unmatched junction bases: 2. CDR3 amino acids: CASSFQGAYNEQFF. The CDR3 DNA reads TGTGCCAGCAGTTTTCAGGGGGCCTACAATGAGCAGTTCTTC.

The rearrangement joins TRBV2 to TRBJ1-2, with D possibly being TRBD1 (5 bases). The CDR3 runs to 15 residues. Looked up from germline, CDR1 is SNHLY and CDR2 is FYNNEI. V was shortened by 4 bases and J by 7 bases, with 19 bases between the two germline ends. The CDR3 DNA reads TGTGCCAGCAGTGTGGTAGGAGGGGCAGTTTCTGGCTACACCTTC. It yields the protein CASSVVGGAVSGYTF.

The chain has TRBV2 and TRBJ1-3; 7 bases align to TRBD1. Germline V gene sequence: CDR1 SNHLY, CDR2 FYNNEI. V trimming: 6 bases; J trimming: 5 bases; junction bases outside the gene matches: 13. The CDR3 has 16 residues. The CDR3 protein is CASRYNEGQLRNTIYF. The CDR3 DNA sequence: TGTGCCAGCAGATACAATGAGGGACAGCTCCGAAACACCATATATTTT.

This clone showed up just a few times. The rearrangement links TRBV4-2 to TRBJ2-1; 7 bases align to TRBD1. There are 17 residues in the CDR3. Germline V gives CDR1 LGHNA, CDR2 YNFKEQ. J gave up 3 bases and V 0 bases, and 8 bases lay outside the gene matches. CDR3 DNA: TGTGCCAGCAGCCAAGAAGGGGAAGGGGGCTTCTACAATGAGCAGTTCTTC. This translates into CASSQEGEGGFYNEQFF.

The V call is TRBV13, the J call TRBJ2-7, with 9 nucleotides matching TRBD2. CDR3 length: 15 residues. The germline CDR1 and CDR2 sequences are PRHDT and FYEKMQ (reference sequence). V was pared by 3 bases and J by 4 bases, with 7 bases of the junction left unmatched. This chain's CDR3 is CASSFRLAEVYEQYF. CDR3 DNA: TGTGCCAGCAGCTTCCGACTAGCGGAGGTTTACGAGCAGTACTTC.

This chain connects TRBV28 to TRBJ2-1; D may be TRBD2 (5 bases). The CDR3 sequence is 17 residues long. Germline lookup yields CDR1 MDHEN and CDR2 SYDVKM. V was cut by 6 bases and J by 4 bases, with 22 bases left in between. CDR3 protein: CASSLARRAGIYNEQFF. The CDR3 DNA reads as TGTGCCAGCAGCCTAGCCCGTAGGGCGGGTATATACAATGAGCAGTTCTTC.

The CDR3 bases are TGTGCCAGCTCACCACTGCCGGGACAGGGGACCTCCTACGAGCAGTACTTC. This gives the protein CASSPLPGQGTSYEQYF. The rearrangement joins TRBV18 to TRBJ2-7; TRBD1 agrees at 10 bases. Germline CDR1 KGHSH, CDR2 LQKENI. Trimming took 1 base from V and 0 from J; bases not matched to a gene: 6. The CDR3 has 17 amino acids. The full variable domain, its missing parts supplied by reference TRBV18 and TRBJ2-7, is NAGVMQNPRHLVRRRGQEARLRCSPMKGHSHVYWYRQLPEEGLKFMVYLQKENIIDESGMPKERFSAEFPKEGPSILRIQQVVRGDSAAYFCASSPLPGQGTSYEQYFGPGTRLTVT.

The chain links TRBV7-8 to TRBJ2-2; possibly TRBD1 for D (5 bases). CDR1 and CDR2 (germline): SGHVS, FQNEAQ. The CDR3 is made up of 16 amino acids. V shed 2 bases and J shed 5 bases, with 15 bases lying between them. The CDR3 here is CASSLRVKGATGELFF. In DNA, the CDR3 is TGTGCCAGCAGCTTAAGGGTGAAAGGGGCGACCGGGGAGCTGTTTTTT.